One T cell receptor (beta chain) is described in this entry. As yet, its antigen is unknown. TCRdb re-derived calls from the reads in MiXCR, one entry per CDR3 protein. The table has around 260,000 distinct CDR3 sequences, about 25% seen once. The entry originates in a study of T cell repertoires in cytomegalovirus infection. Study background: Public TCR beta signatures marked donors with CMV infection and the matching HLA.

Overall study results and limits: Pooled public TCR beta family frequency picked out CMV carriers with the relevant HLA. The ex vivo response was dominated by HLA-C-restricted CMV-specific TCR beta clonotypes.

The CDR3 consists of 14 residues. The J segment lost 5 bases and the V segment lost 6 bases, leaving 5 bases of the junction unmatched. CDR1 and CDR2 from the germline V gene are SGHTA and FQGTGA. The chain is built from TRBV7-3 and TRBJ2-3, with 10 bases identical to TRBD1. This TCR was recovered from a human donor in good health (CMV status not recorded). Some clones in this sample may be carry-over from other donors' samples. Sequenced sample: PBMCs. The CDR3 coding sequence is TGTGCCAGCAGTTCGGACAGGGGGGGAGATACGCAGTATTTT. It encodes CASSSDRGGDTQYF.